This entry features one T cell receptor (beta chain) sequence. The antigen is unknown. This record comes from a study of OX40 agonist ivuxolimab in advanced cancers. Study-level information: An agonistic human IgG2 monoclonal antibody against OX40 (CD134) was given. Every 2 weeks, patients got intravenous ivuxolimab at one of six dose levels (0.01-10 mg/kg).

The CDR3 sequence is 13 residues long. Germline CDR1 reads SGHDT; CDR2 reads YYEEEE. Between the trimmed V and J ends, which lost 0 bases and 7 bases, there was a span of 11 bases. The data were produced by immunoSEQ multiplex PCR, yet TCRdb's version contains in-frame clones alone and is incomplete. The table has roughly 96,000 clones, approximately 80% seen once; the top ten hold less than 6%. Study-level points and caveats: Undetermined was the antigen specificity of the expanded peripheral T cells. On average, a greater number of expanded clones characterised CD8+ T cells relative to CD4+.

The sequences come from CD4+ or CD8+ T cells sorted from blood, collected in a trial of the OX40 agonist ivuxolimab. V and J are TRBV5-6 and TRBJ2-7; D is perhaps TRBD2 (5 bases). The origin of this receptor is an adult with an advanced solid tumor such as melanoma, head and neck, liver or kidney cancer. CDR3 residues: CASSLDSPGEQYF. CDR3 in DNA: TGTGCCAGCAGCTTGGACAGCCCGGGGGAGCAGTACTTC.